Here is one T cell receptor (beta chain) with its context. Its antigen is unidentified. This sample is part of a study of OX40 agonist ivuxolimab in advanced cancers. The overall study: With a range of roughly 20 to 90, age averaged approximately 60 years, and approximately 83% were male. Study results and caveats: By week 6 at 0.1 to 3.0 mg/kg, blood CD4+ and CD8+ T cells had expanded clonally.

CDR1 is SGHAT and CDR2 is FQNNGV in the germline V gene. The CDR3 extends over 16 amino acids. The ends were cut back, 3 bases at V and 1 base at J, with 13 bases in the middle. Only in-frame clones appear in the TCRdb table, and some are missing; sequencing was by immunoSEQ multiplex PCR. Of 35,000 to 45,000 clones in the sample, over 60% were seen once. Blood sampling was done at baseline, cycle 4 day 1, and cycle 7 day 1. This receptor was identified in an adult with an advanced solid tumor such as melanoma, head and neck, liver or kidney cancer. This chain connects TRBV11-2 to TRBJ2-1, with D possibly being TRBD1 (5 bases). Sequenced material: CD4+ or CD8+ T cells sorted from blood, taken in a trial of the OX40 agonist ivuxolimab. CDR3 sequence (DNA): TGTGCCAGCAGCTTCCAGACGACAGCTTCCTACAATGAGCAGTTCTTC. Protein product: CASSFQTTASYNEQFF.